This T cell receptor beta chain was obtained from a study of post-analysis software for immune sequencing data. For the study at large: Relapsing-remitting, secondary progressive and progressive-relapsing multiple sclerosis courses were included.

The TCR beta cDNA libraries carried unique molecular identifiers. TCRdb processed the PCR reads anew with MiXCR; each CDR3 protein has one entry. The table has about 210,000 distinct CDR3 sequences, approximately 30% seen once. Findings and caveats of the study: Among roughly five TRBV segments more frequent in patients than controls were TRBV5-6, TRBV5-1 and TRBV20-1. Samples sharing a preparation batch grouped tightly together when assessed by F measure.

A remark on this clonotype: Its specificity is unknown.

Looked up from germline, CDR1 is SNHLY and CDR2 is FYNNEI. This CDR3 contains 15 residues. Trimming removed 5 bases at V and 0 bases at J, with 13 bases between. Sequencing input: blood. This chain links TRBV2 with TRBJ1-2; a possible D gene is TRBD1 (5 bases). This receptor was obtained from a girl between 2 and 17 years old with multiple sclerosis. CDR3 coding DNA: TGTGCCAGCAGTTCTACAGGTTTAGCTAACTATGGCTACACCTTC. This encodes CASSSTGLANYGYTF.